This section outlines one TCR beta chain sequence together with its context. TCR beta CDR3 regions were amplified from RNA transcripts. The HTBI primer set was used in a first-round RT-PCR of the TCR CDR3. Using its own MiXCR run on the multiplex PCR reads, TCRdb lists one record per CDR3 protein. This sample has 250,000 to 400,000 distinct CDR3 sequences, with 12% to 15% found just once. The sample originates from a study of T cells in Graves' hyperthyroidism and ophthalmopathy. Any patient presenting with uncontrolled infection, other autoimmune disease, pregnancy or lactation was left out. The clonotype comes from a woman in her thirties or forties with Graves' ophthalmopathy. The source material was blood.

CDR3 nucleotide sequence: TGTGCCACCAGTGATTCCCCCAGGACAGATACGCAGTATTTT. This sequence encodes CATSDSPRTDTQYF. The J gene is TRBJ2-3, the V gene TRBV24-1; D unclear. Germline V lookup: CDR1 KGHDR, CDR2 SFDVKD. Trimming shortened V by 2 bases and J by 3 bases, and 8 bases separated the two germline ends. This CDR3 has 14 residues.